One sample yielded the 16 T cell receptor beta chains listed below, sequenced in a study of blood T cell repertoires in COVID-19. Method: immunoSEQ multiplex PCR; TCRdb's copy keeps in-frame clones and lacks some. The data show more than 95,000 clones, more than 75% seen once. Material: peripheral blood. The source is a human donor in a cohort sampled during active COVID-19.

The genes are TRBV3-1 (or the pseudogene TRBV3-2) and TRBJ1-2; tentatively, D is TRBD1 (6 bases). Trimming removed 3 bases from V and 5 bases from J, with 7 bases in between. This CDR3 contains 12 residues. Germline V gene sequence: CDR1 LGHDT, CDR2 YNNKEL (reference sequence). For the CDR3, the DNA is TGTGCCAGCAGCCAGCAGGGGTATGGCTACACCTTC. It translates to CASSQQGYGYTF.

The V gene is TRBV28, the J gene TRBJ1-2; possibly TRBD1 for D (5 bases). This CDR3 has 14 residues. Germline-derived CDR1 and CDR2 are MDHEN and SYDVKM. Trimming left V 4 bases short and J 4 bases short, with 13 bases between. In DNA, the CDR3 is TGTGCCAGCAGTTCAGTGAAGGGGCTCTATGGCTACACCTTC. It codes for CASSSVKGLYGYTF.

The CDR3, as DNA: TGTGCCAGCAGCCAAGGTGGCGGGCTTAGCTCCTACGAGCAGTACTTC. Translation: CASSQGGGLSSYEQYF. The chain links TRBV3-1 (or the pseudogene TRBV3-2) to TRBJ2-7, with TRBD2 as a possible D gene (5 bases). Germline values: CDR1 LGHDT, CDR2 YNNKEL (reference sequence). V gave up 1 base and J gave up 0 bases, with 13 bases separating them. The CDR3 consists of 16 residues.

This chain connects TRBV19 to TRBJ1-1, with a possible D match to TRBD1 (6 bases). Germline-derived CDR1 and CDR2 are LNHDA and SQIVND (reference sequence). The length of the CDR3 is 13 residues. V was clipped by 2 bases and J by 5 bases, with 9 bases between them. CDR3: CASSIFRGTEAFF. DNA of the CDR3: TGTGCCAGTAGTATATTCAGGGGAACTGAAGCTTTCTTT.

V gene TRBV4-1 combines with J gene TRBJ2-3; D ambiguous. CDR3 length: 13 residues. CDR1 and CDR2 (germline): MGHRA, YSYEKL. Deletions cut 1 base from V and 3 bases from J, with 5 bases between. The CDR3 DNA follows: TGCGCCAGCAGCCAAGTACTAACAGATACGCAGTATTTT. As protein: CASSQVLTDTQYF.

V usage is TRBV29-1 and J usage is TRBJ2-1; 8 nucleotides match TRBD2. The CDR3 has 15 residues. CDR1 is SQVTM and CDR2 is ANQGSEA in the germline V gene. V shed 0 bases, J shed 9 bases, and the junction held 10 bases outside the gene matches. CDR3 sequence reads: CSVEDLSGSSSEQFF. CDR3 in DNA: TGCAGCGTTGAAGATTTAAGCGGGAGTTCCAGTGAGCAGTTCTTC.

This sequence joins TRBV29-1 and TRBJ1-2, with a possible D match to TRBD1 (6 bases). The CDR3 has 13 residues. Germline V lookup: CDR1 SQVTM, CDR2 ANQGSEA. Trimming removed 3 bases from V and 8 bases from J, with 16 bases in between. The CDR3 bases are TGCAGCGTTGATGAGACAGGAGCCTCAGGCTACACCTTC. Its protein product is CSVDETGASGYTF.

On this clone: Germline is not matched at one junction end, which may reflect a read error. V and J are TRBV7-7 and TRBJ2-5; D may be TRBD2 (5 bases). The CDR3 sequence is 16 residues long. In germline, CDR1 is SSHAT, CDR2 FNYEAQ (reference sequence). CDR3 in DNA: TGTGCTAGCAGCCCGAGCGGTTTCAGAAGCGGAGAGACCCAGTACTTC. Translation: CASSPSGFRSGETQYF.

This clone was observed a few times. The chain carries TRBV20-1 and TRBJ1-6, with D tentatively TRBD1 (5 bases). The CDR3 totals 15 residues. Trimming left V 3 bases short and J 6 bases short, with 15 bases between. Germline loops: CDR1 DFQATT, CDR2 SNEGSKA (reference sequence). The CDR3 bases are TGCAGTGCTAGTTACGGGCAGGGTGTTAATTCACCCCTCCACTTT. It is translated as CSASYGQGVNSPLHF.

The CDR3 nucleotides read TGTGCCAGCAGCCCTCGACCAGGGGTGAATTCACCCCTCCACTTT. As protein: CASSPRPGVNSPLHF. V gene TRBV16 combines with J gene TRBJ1-6, with D possibly being TRBD1 (6 bases). Trimming removed 4 bases at V and 7 bases at J, with 14 bases between. Germline assignment: CDR1 KGHSY and CDR2 FQNENV. CDR3 length equals 15 residues.

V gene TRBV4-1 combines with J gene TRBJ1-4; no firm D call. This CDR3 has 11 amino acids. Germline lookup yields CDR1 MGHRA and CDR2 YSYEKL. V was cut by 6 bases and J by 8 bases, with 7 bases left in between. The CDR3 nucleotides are TGCGCCAGCAGGGCGGCCGAAAAACTGTTTTTT. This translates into CASRAAEKLFF.

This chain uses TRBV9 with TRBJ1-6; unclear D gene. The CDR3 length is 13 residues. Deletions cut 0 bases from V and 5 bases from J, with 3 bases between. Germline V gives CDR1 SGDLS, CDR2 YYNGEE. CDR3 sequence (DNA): TGTGCCAGCAGCGTAGGAGATAATTCACCCCTCCACTTT. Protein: CASSVGDNSPLHF.

CDR3 DNA: TGTGCCTTGGGGTCCGGGGCAGATACGCAGTATTTT. Protein sequence: CALGSGADTQYF. The V gene is TRBV30, the J gene TRBJ2-3, with TRBD2 as a possible D gene (5 bases). Germline CDR1 reads GTSNPN; CDR2 reads SVGIG (reference sequence). Trimming took 7 bases from V and 4 from J, leaving 12 bases between them. This CDR3 is 12 amino acids long.

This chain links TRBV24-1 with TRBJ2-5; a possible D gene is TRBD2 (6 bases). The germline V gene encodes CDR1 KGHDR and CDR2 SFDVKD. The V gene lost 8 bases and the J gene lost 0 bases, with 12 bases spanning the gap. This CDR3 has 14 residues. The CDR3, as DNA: TGTGCCACCATGGGGGGATCGGACCAAGAGACCCAGTACTTC. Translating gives CATMGGSDQETQYF.

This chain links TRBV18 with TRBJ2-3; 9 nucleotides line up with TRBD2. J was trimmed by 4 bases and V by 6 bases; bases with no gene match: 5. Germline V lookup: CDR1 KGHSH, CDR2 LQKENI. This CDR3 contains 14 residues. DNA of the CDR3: TGTGCCAGCTCTCGCGGACTAGCGTCAGATACGCAGTATTTT. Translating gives CASSRGLASDTQYF. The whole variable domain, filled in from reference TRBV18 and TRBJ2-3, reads NAGVMQNPRHLVRRRGQEARLRCSPMKGHSHVYWYRQLPEEGLKFMVYLQKENIIDESGMPKERFSAEFPKEGPSILRIQQVVRGDSAAYFCASSRGLASDTQYFGPGTRLTVL.

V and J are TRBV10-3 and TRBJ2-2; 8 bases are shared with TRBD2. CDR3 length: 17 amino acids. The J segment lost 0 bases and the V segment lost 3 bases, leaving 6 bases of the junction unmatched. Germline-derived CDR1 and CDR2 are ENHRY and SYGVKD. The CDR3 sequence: CAISESAGGSNTGELFF. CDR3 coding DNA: TGTGCCATCAGTGAATCTGCGGGGGGCTCGAACACCGGGGAGCTGTTTTTT.